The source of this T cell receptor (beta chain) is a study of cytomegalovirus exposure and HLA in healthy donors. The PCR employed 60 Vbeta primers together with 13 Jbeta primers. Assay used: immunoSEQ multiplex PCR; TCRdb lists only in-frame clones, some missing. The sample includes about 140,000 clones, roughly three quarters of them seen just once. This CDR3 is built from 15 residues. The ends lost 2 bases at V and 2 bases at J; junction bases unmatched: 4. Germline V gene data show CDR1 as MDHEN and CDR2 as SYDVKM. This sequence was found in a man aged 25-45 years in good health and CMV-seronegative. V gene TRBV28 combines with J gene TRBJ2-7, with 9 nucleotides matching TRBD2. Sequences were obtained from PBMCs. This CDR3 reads CASSLDLAGAYEQYF. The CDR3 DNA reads TGTGCCAGCAGTTTAGACTTAGCGGGAGCCTACGAGCAGTACTTC.